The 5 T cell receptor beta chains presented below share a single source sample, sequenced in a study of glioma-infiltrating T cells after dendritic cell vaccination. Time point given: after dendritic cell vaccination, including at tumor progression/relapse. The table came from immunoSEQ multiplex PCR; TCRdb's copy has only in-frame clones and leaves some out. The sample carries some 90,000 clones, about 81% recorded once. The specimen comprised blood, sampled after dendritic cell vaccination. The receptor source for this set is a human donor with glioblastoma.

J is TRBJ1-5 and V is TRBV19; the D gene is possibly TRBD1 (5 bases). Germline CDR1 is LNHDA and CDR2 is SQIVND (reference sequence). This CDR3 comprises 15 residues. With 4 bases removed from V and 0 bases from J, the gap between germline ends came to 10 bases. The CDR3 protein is CASSRTRDSNQPQHF. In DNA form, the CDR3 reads TGTGCCAGTAGTAGGACCAGGGATAGCAATCAGCCCCAGCATTTT.

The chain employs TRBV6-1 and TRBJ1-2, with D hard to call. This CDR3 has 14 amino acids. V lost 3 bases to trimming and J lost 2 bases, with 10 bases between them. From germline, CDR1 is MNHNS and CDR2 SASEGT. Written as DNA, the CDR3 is TGTGCCAGCAGTGAGGGAGTCGGAAACTATGGCTACACCTTC. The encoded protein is CASSEGVGNYGYTF.

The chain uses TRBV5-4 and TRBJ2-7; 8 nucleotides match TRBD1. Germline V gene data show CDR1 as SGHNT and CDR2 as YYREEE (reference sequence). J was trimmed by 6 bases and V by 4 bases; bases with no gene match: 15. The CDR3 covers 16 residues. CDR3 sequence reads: CASSDKQGVRLSEQYF. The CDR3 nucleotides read TGTGCCAGCAGCGACAAACAGGGGGTAAGGTTAAGCGAGCAGTACTTC.

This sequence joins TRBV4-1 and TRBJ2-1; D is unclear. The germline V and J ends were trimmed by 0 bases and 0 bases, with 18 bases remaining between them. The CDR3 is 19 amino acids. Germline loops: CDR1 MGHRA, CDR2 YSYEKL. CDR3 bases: TGCGCCAGCAGCCAAGATACCAGTGTAGGAGTTAGCTCCTACAATGAGCAGTTCTTC. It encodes CASSQDTSVGVSSYNEQFF.

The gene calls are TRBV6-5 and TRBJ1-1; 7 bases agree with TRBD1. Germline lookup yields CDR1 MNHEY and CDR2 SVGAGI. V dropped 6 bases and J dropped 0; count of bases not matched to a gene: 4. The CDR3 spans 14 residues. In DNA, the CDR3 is TGTGCCAGCAGCCGGGGACAGCTGAACACTGAAGCTTTCTTT. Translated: CASSRGQLNTEAFF.